This entry lists 30 T cell receptor beta chains sequenced from one sample in a study of memory CD4+ T cells and cytomegalovirus serostatus. The sort gate was single viable CD3+CD4+CD8-CD45RO+ cells for memory CD4+ T cells. Generated by immunoSEQ multiplex PCR, the TCRdb table keeps only in-frame clones and is missing some. The sample holds tens of thousands of clones, roughly 80% seen once. The sample taken for sequencing was memory CD4+ T cells from blood. These TCRs come from an adult in good health and CMV-seronegative. Some clones in this sample may be carry-over from other donors' samples.

The chain couples TRBV11-3 to TRBJ1-1, with D unresolved. Per germline, CDR1 SGHNT and CDR2 YENEEA. V lost 0 bases to trimming and J lost 2 bases, with 10 bases between them. The CDR3 loop spans 15 amino acids. CDR3 sequence: CASSLEPDFNTEAFF. The CDR3 nucleotides read TGTGCCAGCAGCTTAGAGCCAGATTTCAACACTGAAGCTTTCTTT.

This chain links TRBV6-1 with TRBJ1-1; 10 bases are shared with TRBD1. CDR3 size: 15 residues. Per the germline V gene, CDR1 is MNHNS and CDR2 is SASEGT. V lost 6 bases and J lost 3; bases outside the gene matches: 7. CDR3 protein: CASSRTGGRDTEAFF. CDR3 DNA sequence: TGTGCCAGCAGCCGGACAGGGGGTCGGGACACTGAAGCTTTCTTT.

This clone has a handful of counts. CDR3 protein: CASSYLGQGSYGYTF. CDR3 nucleotide sequence: TGTGCCAGCAGTTACCTGGGACAGGGTTCCTATGGCTACACCTTC. This chain connects TRBV27 to TRBJ1-2; 9 bases map to TRBD1. Germline trimming cut 4 bases from V and 4 bases from J; bases unmatched to any gene: 7. CDR3 length equals 15 residues. From germline, CDR1 is MNHEY and CDR2 SMNVEV (reference sequence).

The CDR3: CASSLSPRTAGNTIYF. DNA for the CDR3: TGTGCCAGCAGCTTATCCCCTAGGACAGCTGGAAACACCATATATTTT. The rearrangement uses TRBV7-2 and TRBJ1-3, with D possibly TRBD1 on 6 matching bases. The CDR3 has 16 residues. V shed 2 bases and J shed 2 bases, with 13 bases lying between them. Germline lookup yields CDR1 SGHTA and CDR2 FQGNSA.

The V gene is TRBV6-7, the J gene TRBJ1-5; 7 bases fit TRBD1. TRBV6-7 is identified as an open reading frame with a role that is uncertain. V gave up 9 bases and J gave up 6 bases; unmatched junction bases: 23. The CDR3 covers 18 residues. The CDR3 DNA is TGTGCCAGAGAGAAGTGGACAGGCTGGGGGGAAACAGGTCAGCCCCAGCATTTT. It codes for CAREKWTGWGETGQPQHF.

This chain joins TRBV5-1 and TRBJ2-5; TRBD1 matches 9 bases. V shed 5 bases, J shed 5 bases, and the junction held 10 bases outside the gene matches. Germline loops: CDR1 SGHRS, CDR2 YFSETQ. CDR3 size: 15 residues. CDR3 DNA sequence: TGCGCCAGCAGAGACGGACAGGGGCTAGGGGAGACCCAGTACTTC. The encoded protein is CASRDGQGLGETQYF. Looking up the rest from reference TRBV5-1 and TRBJ2-5 gives the full variable domain: KAGVTQTPRYLIKTRGQQVTLSCSPISGHRSVSWYQQTPGQGLQFLFEYFSETQRNKGNFPGRFSGRQFSNSRSEMNVSTLELGDSALYLCASRDGQGLGETQYFGPGTRLLVL.

The chain links TRBV19 to TRBJ1-5; D gene uncertain. This CDR3 contains 16 residues. From germline, CDR1 is LNHDA and CDR2 SQIVND (reference sequence). The V end lost 5 bases, the J end lost 2 bases, and 16 bases lay between the germline ends. In nucleotides, the CDR3 is TGTGCCAGTAGTCCCTACCAGGTAGACGGCAATCAGCCCCAGCATTTT. It encodes CASSPYQVDGNQPQHF.

This clone was counted between two and nine times. Other DNA sequences in the sample encode the same CDR3. This chain connects TRBV2 to TRBJ1-1, with 8 nucleotides matching TRBD1. This CDR3 contains 14 residues. Germline lookup yields CDR1 SNHLY and CDR2 FYNNEI. J was trimmed by 2 bases and V by 4 bases; bases with no gene match: 3. The CDR3 reads CASSVDRVNTEAFF. DNA of the CDR3: TGTGCCAGCAGTGTGGACAGGGTTAACACTGAAGCTTTCTTT. Based on the CDR3 plus reference TRBV2 and TRBJ1-1, the full variable domain is EPEVTQTPSHQVTQMGQEVILRCVPISNHLYFYWYRQILGQKVEFLVSFYNNEISEKSEIFDDQFSVERPDGSNFTLKIRSTKLEDSAMYFCASSVDRVNTEAFFGQGTRLTVV.

The J gene is TRBJ1-1, the V gene TRBV4-1, with TRBD1 as a possible D gene (5 bases). Between the trimmed V and J ends, which lost 1 base and 2 bases, there was a span of 11 bases. Germline V gene data show CDR1 as MGHRA and CDR2 as YSYEKL. CDR3 size: 15 residues. CDR3 region: CASSQGSGGNTEAFF. The CDR3 DNA reads as TGCGCCAGCAGCCAAGGAAGTGGGGGTAACACTGAAGCTTTCTTT.

The rearrangement links TRBV27 to TRBJ1-6; TRBD1 matches at 7 bases. The V and J ends lost 5 bases and 6 bases, in that order; junction bases with no gene match: 4. The CDR3 length is 14 residues. Germline-derived CDR1 and CDR2 are MNHEY and SMNVEV (reference sequence). The CDR3 sequence: CASSTGQLNSPLHF. DNA of the CDR3: TGTGCCAGCAGTACGGGACAGCTTAATTCACCCCTCCACTTT.

The rearrangement joins TRBV11-2 to TRBJ2-3; D is tentatively TRBD1 or TRBD2 (5 bases each). V was pared by 1 base and J by 0 bases, with 11 bases between. The CDR3 contains 16 residues. Germline CDR1 reads SGHAT; CDR2 reads FQNNGV. The CDR3 nucleotides are TGTGCCAGCAGCTTAGTGGGGGATTCTAGCACAGATACGCAGTATTTT. This codes for CASSLVGDSSTDTQYF.

The rearrangement joins TRBV5-1 to TRBJ1-1; D might be TRBD1 (5 bases). Germline loops: CDR1 SGHRS, CDR2 YFSETQ. CDR3 length equals 15 residues. The germline V and J ends were trimmed by 4 bases and 1 base, with 14 bases remaining between them. CDR3 sequence (DNA): TGCGCCAGCAGCAGTTCCGGGACGGCGAACACTGAAGCTTTCTTT. Protein: CASSSSGTANTEAFF.

The chain combines TRBV11-3 with TRBJ2-1, with D perhaps TRBD2 (5 bases). From germline, CDR1 is SGHNT and CDR2 YENEEA. The V and J ends lost 3 bases and 6 bases respectively, with 9 bases between them. The CDR3 runs 13 residues. This CDR3 reads CASSLLRANEQFF. The CDR3 coding sequence is TGTGCCAGCAGCTTGCTGAGGGCCAATGAGCAGTTCTTC.

The rearrangement uses TRBV6-5 and TRBJ1-2; perhaps TRBD1 as D (6 bases). The ends were cut back, 5 bases at V and 0 bases at J, with 13 bases in the middle. This CDR3 has 15 amino acids. From germline, CDR1 is MNHEY and CDR2 SVGAGI. DNA of the CDR3: TGTGCCAGCAGTCAACAACGGACAGCTAACTATGGCTACACCTTC. It specifies CASSQQRTANYGYTF.

For the CDR3, the DNA is TGCGCCAGCAGCCTAGTGGACAGGAGCTCTGGAAACACCATATATTTT. Translating it yields CASSLVDRSSGNTIYF. The V gene is TRBV4-1, the J gene TRBJ1-3; 7 positions agree with TRBD1. J lost 0 bases, V lost 4 bases, and 6 bases had no gene match. The V gene's germline CDR1 is MGHRA and CDR2 YSYEKL. The length of the CDR3 is 16 residues.

The genes are TRBV2 and TRBJ2-1, with 9 bases aligning to TRBD1. Germline assignment: CDR1 SNHLY and CDR2 FYNNEI. V lost 5 bases, J lost 6 bases, and 14 bases stayed unmatched. This CDR3 comprises 17 residues. In DNA form, the CDR3 reads TGTGCCAGCAGTACAGAACAGGGGGCCCTTTTCGCCAATGAGCAGTTCTTC. Amino acid sequence: CASSTEQGALFANEQFF.

The chain carries TRBV6-5 and TRBJ1-6; tentatively, D is TRBD1 (5 bases). Germline V gene sequence: CDR1 MNHEY, CDR2 SVGAGI. The CDR3 length is 13 residues. V gave up 5 bases and J gave up 10 bases, with 12 bases separating them. CDR3 in amino acids: CASSPPWGSPLHF. The CDR3 DNA follows: TGTGCCAGCAGTCCACCCTGGGGGTCACCCCTCCACTTT.

J is TRBJ1-1 and V is TRBV6-5; D perhaps matches TRBD1 (5 bases). CDR3 length: 12 amino acids. The germline gives CDR1 MNHEY, CDR2 SVGAGI. The V end was cut by 8 bases, the J end by 7 bases, with 14 bases between. CDR3 bases: TGTGCCAGCGGCGGGGACGACCTTGAAGCTTTCTTT. It codes for CASGGDDLEAFF.

This chain's CDR3 is CASSRGRRTNTEAFF. CDR3 coding DNA: TGTGCCAGCAGTCGAGGACGGCGAACGAACACTGAAGCTTTCTTT. This chain uses TRBV6-5 with TRBJ1-1; D not resolved. The CDR3 has 15 residues. Germline V lookup: CDR1 MNHEY, CDR2 SVGAGI. The V and J ends lost 5 bases and 1 base respectively, with 14 bases between them.

Comment on this clone: Other nucleotide sequences from this sample produce the same CDR3. V is TRBV5-6 and J is TRBJ2-5, with TRBD2 matching over 7 bases. The CDR3 is made up of 14 amino acids. Germline V lookup: CDR1 SGHDT, CDR2 YYEEEE. V shed 1 base and J 4 bases; nucleotides not matched to a gene: 4. CDR3 loop: CASSLTGGPETQYF. The CDR3 nucleotides read TGTGCCAGCAGCTTGACGGGGGGTCCAGAGACCCAGTACTTC.

The rearrangement links TRBV4-2 to TRBJ1-4; perhaps TRBD1 as D (6 bases). The CDR3 spans 19 residues. The germline CDR1 and CDR2 sequences are LGHNA and YNFKEQ. With 1 base removed from V and 7 bases from J, the gap between germline ends came to 25 bases. The CDR3 DNA reads as TGTGCCAGCAGCCAAGCGACAGGCACTTTTCCGGGGCTTGGTGAAAAACTGTTTTTT. This codes for CASSQATGTFPGLGEKLFF.

This chain uses TRBV2 with TRBJ2-7, with D possibly TRBD2 on 6 matching bases. The CDR3 totals 13 residues. Trimming removed 6 bases at V and 2 bases at J, with 11 bases between. Germline loops: CDR1 SNHLY, CDR2 FYNNEI. Here the CDR3 DNA reads TGTGCCAGCAGGCGCGGGGAAACCTACGAGCAGTACTTC. This translates into CASRRGETYEQYF.

In nucleotides, the CDR3 is TGTGCCAGTAGTATAGTAGCGGACCTGCGTTACTTGCCCCAGCATTTT. Encoded protein: CASSIVADLRYLPQHF. The genes are TRBV19 and TRBJ1-5, with D unclear. Deletions cut 1 base from V and 9 bases from J, with 19 bases between. The CDR3 totals 16 residues. Germline assignment: CDR1 LNHDA and CDR2 SQIVND (reference sequence).

The V and J genes are TRBV2 and TRBJ2-7; D possibly corresponds to TRBD2 (6 bases). Per germline, CDR1 SNHLY and CDR2 FYNNEI. This CDR3 spans 11 amino acids. V gave up 6 bases and J gave up 5 bases, with 8 bases separating them. The CDR3 DNA is TGTGCCAGCAGCCGGGAGAACGAGCAGTACTTC. It specifies CASSRENEQYF.

Written as DNA, the CDR3 is TGTGCCAGTAGGACAACCAGGGGTAACTATGGCTACACCTTC. Residues: CASRTTRGNYGYTF. The rearrangement uses TRBV19 and TRBJ1-2; perhaps TRBD1 as D (6 bases). The V and J ends lost 6 bases and 1 base respectively, with 12 bases between them. Germline assignment: CDR1 LNHDA and CDR2 SQIVND (reference sequence). The CDR3 sequence is 14 residues long.

This chain uses TRBV5-1 with TRBJ1-1, with D maybe TRBD1 (5 bases). V gave up 0 bases and J gave up 0 bases, with 9 bases separating them. This CDR3 comprises 15 residues. The germline V gene has CDR1 SGHRS and CDR2 YFSETQ. This chain's CDR3 is CASSLGGGLNTEAFF. For the CDR3, the DNA is TGCGCCAGCAGCTTGGGGGGCGGACTGAACACTGAAGCTTTCTTT.

The rearrangement joins TRBV15 to TRBJ2-5; no definite D call. This CDR3 spans 12 amino acids. CDR1 and CDR2 (germline): LNHNV, YYDKDF (reference sequence). V shed 3 bases and J shed 5 bases, with 7 bases lying between them. The CDR3 loop is CATSRERETQYF. The CDR3 nucleotides are TGTGCCACCAGCAGGGAACGGGAGACCCAGTACTTC.

This sequence joins TRBV4-2 and TRBJ1-4; possibly TRBD1 for D (5 bases). The length of the CDR3 is 16 residues. CDR1 is LGHNA, CDR2 YNFKEQ, per germline. The ends were cut back, 0 bases at V and 8 bases at J, with 16 bases in the middle. The CDR3 DNA reads TGTGCCAGCAGCCAAGATCCCCCAAAGGGGTCGGAAAAACTGTTTTTT. Its translation is CASSQDPPKGSEKLFF.

The V and J genes are TRBV7-9 and TRBJ1-5; 7 positions match TRBD1. The trim removed 5 bases at V and 4 bases at J, leaving 8 bases unmatched. CDR3 length: 15 amino acids. Germline CDR1 SEHNR, CDR2 FQNEAQ (reference sequence). CDR3 DNA: TGTGCCAGCAGCGAATCGGGACAGAAGAATCAGCCCCAGCATTTT. Translation gives CASSESGQKNQPQHF.

This chain uses TRBV5-1 with TRBJ2-1; possible D gene TRBD1, 6 bases. This CDR3 comprises 14 residues. The V end was cut by 2 bases, the J end by 0 bases, with 6 bases between. Germline loops: CDR1 SGHRS, CDR2 YFSETQ. The CDR3 sequence is CASSLGGSYNEQFF. CDR3 nucleotides: TGCGCCAGCAGCTTAGGGGGCTCCTACAATGAGCAGTTCTTC.